This TCR beta chain came from a study of T cell changes during pregnancy in multiple sclerosis. CDR3 size: 14 residues. Germline CDR1 is MNHEY and CDR2 is SMNVEV (reference sequence). Trimming took 5 bases from V and 6 from J, leaving 17 bases between them. This table comes from immunoSEQ multiplex PCR, and its TCRdb copy is limited to in-frame clones, with some not included. The repertoire consists of just under 100,000 clones, with 85% to 95% occurring once and the leading ten covering 0.99%. Sequenced here: peripheral blood, sampled after pregnancy. The genes are TRBV27 and TRBJ2-7, with a possible D match to TRBD1 (5 bases). The receptor comes from a female donor with multiple sclerosis, enrolled in a pregnancy study. The CDR3 DNA reads as TGTGCCAGCAGTCCACAGGAAGGTCTTACCGAGCAGTACTTC. Translation: CASSPQEGLTEQYF.